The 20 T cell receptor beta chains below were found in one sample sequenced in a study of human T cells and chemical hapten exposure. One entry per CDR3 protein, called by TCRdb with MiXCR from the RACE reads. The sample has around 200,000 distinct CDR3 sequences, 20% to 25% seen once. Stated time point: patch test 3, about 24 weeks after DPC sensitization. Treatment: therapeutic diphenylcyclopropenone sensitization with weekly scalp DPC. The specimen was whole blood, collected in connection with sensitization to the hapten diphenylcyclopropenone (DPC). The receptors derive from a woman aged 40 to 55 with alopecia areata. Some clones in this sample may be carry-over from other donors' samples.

The CDR3 nucleotides read TGCAGCGTTTTATGGGGGGCCACAGATACGCAGTATTTT. The encoded protein is CSVLWGATDTQYF. The gene calls are TRBV29-1 and TRBJ2-3; D assignment may be TRBD1 or TRBD2 (6 bases each). Trimming stripped 5 bases from V and 2 bases from J, with 11 bases between. Germline V lookup: CDR1 SQVTM, CDR2 ANQGSEA. This CDR3 has 13 residues.

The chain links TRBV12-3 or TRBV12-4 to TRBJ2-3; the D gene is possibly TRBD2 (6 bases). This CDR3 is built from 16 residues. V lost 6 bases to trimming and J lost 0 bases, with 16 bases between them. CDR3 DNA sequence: TGTGCCAGCAGAGAACGCAGCGGGTCTAGCACAGATACGCAGTATTTT. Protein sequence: CASRERSGSSTDTQYF.

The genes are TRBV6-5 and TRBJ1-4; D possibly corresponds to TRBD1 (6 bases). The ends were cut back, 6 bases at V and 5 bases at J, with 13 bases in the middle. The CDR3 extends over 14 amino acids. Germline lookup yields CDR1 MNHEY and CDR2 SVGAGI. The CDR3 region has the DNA TGTGCCAGCAGGGCAACAGGGATGAATGAAAAACTGTTTTTT. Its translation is CASRATGMNEKLFF.

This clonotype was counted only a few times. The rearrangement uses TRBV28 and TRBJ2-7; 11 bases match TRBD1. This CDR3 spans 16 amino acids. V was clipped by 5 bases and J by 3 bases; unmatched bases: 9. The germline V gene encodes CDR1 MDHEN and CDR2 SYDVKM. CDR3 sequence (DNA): TGTGCCAGCAGTCTCAATGCCGGGACAGGGGGCTACGAGCAGTACTTC. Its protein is CASSLNAGTGGYEQYF. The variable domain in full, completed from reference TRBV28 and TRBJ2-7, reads DVKVTQSSRYLVKRTGEKVFLECVQDMDHENMFWYRQDPGLGLRLIYFSYDVKMKEKGDIPEGYSVSREKKERFSLILESASTNQTSMYLCASSLNAGTGGYEQYFGPGTRLTVT.

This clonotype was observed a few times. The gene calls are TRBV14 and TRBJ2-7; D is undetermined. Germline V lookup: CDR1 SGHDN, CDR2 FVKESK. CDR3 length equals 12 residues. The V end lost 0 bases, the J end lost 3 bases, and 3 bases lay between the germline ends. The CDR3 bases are TGTGCCAGCAGCCAAGATGTCTACGAGCAGTACTTC. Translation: CASSQDVYEQYF.

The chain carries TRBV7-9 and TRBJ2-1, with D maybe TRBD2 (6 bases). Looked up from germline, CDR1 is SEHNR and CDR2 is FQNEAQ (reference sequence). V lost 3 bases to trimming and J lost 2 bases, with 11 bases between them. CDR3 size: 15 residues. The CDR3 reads CASSFGTLAYNEQFF. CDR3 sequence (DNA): TGTGCCAGCAGCTTTGGGACTCTCGCCTACAATGAGCAGTTCTTC.

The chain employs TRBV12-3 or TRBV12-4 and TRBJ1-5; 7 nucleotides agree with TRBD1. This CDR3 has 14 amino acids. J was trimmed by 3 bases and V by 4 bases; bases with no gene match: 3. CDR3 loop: CASSSGTDNQPQHF. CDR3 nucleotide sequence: TGTGCCAGCAGTTCCGGGACAGACAATCAGCCCCAGCATTTT.

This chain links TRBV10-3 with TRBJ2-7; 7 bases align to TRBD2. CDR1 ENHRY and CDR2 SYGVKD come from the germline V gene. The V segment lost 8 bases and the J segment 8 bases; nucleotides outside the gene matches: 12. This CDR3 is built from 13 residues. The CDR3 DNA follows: TGTGCCATCGGAACTAGCGAGGGGTACAAGCAGTACTTC. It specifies CAIGTSEGYKQYF.

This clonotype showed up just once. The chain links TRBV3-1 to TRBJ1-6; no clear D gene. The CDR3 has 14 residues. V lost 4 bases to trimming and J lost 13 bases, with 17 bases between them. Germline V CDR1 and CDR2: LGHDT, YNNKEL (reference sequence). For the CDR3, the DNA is TGTGCCAGCAGCCCAGACGCCTCCTTCGGGCCCCTCCACTTT. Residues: CASSPDASFGPLHF.

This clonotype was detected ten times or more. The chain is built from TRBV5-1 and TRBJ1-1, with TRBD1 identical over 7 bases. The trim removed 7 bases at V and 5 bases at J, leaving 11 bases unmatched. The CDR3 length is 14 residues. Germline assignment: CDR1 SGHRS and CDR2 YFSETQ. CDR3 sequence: CASETGIEGTEAFF. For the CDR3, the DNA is TGCGCCAGCGAGACAGGGATTGAGGGGACTGAAGCTTTCTTT.

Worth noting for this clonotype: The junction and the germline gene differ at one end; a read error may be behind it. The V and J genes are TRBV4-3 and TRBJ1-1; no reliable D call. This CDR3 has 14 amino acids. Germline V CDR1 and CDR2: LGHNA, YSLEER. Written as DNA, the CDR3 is TGCGCCAACAGCCAAGACCGGGGATTCACTGAAGCTTTCTTT. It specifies CANSQDRGFTEAFF.

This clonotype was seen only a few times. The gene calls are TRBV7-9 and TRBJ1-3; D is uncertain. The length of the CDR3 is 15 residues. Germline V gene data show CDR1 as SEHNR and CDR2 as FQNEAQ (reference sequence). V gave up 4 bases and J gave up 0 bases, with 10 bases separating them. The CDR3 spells CASSSEWGSGNTIYF. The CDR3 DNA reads TGTGCCAGCAGCTCCGAATGGGGCTCTGGAAACACCATATATTTT.

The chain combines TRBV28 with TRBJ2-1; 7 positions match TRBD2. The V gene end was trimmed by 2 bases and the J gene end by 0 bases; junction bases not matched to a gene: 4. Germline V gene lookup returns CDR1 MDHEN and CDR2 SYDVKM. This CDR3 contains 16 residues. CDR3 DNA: TGTGCCAGCAGTTTAGGCGGGGGAAGCTCCTACAATGAGCAGTTCTTC. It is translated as CASSLGGGSSYNEQFF.

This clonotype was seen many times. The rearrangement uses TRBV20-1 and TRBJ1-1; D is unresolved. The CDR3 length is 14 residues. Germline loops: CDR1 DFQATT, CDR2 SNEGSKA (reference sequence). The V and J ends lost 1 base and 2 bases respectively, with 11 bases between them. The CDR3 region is CSARVGGFNTEAFF. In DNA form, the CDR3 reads TGCAGTGCTAGAGTAGGTGGTTTCAACACTGAAGCTTTCTTT.

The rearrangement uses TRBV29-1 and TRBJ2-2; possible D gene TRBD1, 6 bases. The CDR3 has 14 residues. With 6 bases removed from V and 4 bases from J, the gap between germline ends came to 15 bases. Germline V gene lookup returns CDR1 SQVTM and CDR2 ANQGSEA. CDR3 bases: TGCAGCGTGGCCGGGACAAGGGCCACCGGGGAGCTGTTTTTT. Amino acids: CSVAGTRATGELFF.

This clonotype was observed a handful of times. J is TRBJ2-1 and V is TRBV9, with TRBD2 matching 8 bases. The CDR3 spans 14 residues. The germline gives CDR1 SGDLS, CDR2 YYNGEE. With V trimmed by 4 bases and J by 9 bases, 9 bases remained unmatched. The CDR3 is CASSSGSGSAEQFF. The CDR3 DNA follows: TGTGCCAGCAGCTCAGGGAGCGGGAGCGCTGAGCAGTTCTTC.

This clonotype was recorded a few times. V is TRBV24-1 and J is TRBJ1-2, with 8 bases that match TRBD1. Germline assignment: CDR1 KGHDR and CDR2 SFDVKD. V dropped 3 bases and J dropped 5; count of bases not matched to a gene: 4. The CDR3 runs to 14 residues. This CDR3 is CATSDVQGGYGYTF. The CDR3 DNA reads TGTGCCACCAGTGATGTACAGGGGGGTTATGGCTACACCTTC.

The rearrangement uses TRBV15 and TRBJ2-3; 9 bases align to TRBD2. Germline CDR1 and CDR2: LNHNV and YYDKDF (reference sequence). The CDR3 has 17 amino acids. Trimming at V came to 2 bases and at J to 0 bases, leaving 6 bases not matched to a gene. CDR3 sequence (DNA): TGTGCCACCAGCAGACCTGGACTAGCGCCTAGCACAGATACGCAGTATTTT. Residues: CATSRPGLAPSTDTQYF.

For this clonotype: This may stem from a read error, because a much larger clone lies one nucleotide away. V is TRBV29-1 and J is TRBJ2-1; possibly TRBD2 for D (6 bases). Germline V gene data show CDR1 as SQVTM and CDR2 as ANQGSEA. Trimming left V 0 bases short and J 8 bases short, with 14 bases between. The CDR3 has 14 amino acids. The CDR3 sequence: CSVEDTTRYDEQFF. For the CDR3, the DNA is TGCAGCGTTGAAGATACGACTAGATACGATGAGCAGTTCTTC.

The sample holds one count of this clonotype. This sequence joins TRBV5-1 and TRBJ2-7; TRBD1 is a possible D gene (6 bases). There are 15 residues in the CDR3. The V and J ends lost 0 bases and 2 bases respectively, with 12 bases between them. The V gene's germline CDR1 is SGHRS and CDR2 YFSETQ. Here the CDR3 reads CASSLGTAQAYEQYF. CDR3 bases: TGCGCCAGCAGCTTGGGGACAGCGCAGGCCTACGAGCAGTACTTC.